A few counts support the clone carrying this TCR beta chain. The antigen remains undetermined. The sample originates from a study of CD8+ T cells in alopecia areata. Extraction and reverse transcription of RNA yielded cDNA as the sequencing template. This table comes from immunoSEQ multiplex PCR, and its TCRdb copy is limited to in-frame clones, with some not included. The sample has roughly 110,000 clones, roughly 56% seen once. Sample treatment: oral pan-JAK inhibitor, 5-10 mg twice daily. CD4+ and CD8+ T cells were sorted from PBMCs stained for CD3, CD4 and CD8. Trimming left V 2 bases short and J 3 bases short, with 13 bases between. The CDR3 has 15 amino acids. The germline gives CDR1 MGHDK, CDR2 SYGVNS. Study findings and constraints: Because one nonresponder was included, the link of baseline CD8+ expansion to response is considered uncertain.

This specimen was CD4+ T cells sorted from blood, taken at week 24, from a patient treated with tofacitinib. The chain uses TRBV25-1 and TRBJ1-2; D call uncertain. This TCR came from a human donor with alopecia areata. The CDR3 sequence: CASSEPHTDYYGYTF. The DNA for the CDR3 is TGTGCCAGCAGTGAACCCCACACGGACTACTATGGCTACACCTTC.